A selection of T cell receptor beta chains follows, all from one sample in a study of siplizumab effects on memory and regulatory T cells. Profiling relied on immunoSEQ multiplex PCR, and the TCRdb table lists in-frame clones only, not all of them. The sample includes more than 90,000 clones, nearly 95% of them seen just once. Sequences were obtained from non-Treg CD4+ T cells sorted from blood. The source is a human donor in good health. The CDR3 runs from the conserved cysteine through the conserved F or W. Fields, in order: D gene, J gene, clone size, V gene, CDR3 length, CDR3 protein, CDR3 DNA. The D gene is left open where the match is weak. Clone size is not always given. Where it is, it says once, few, many or a class for expanded clones.

d_gene: TRBD2
j_gene: TRBJ2-2
abundance: -
v_gene: TRBV7-3
len: 16
CDR3aa: CASSLSSGRASGELFF
CDR3nt: TGTGCCAGCAGCTTAAGTAGCGGGAGGGCTAGCGGGGAGCTGTTTTTT

d_gene: -
j_gene: TRBJ1-3
abundance: -
v_gene: TRBV7-8
len: 12
CDR3aa: CASSLEGNTIYF
CDR3nt: TGTGCCAGCAGCTTAGAGGGGAACACCATATATTTT

d_gene: -
j_gene: TRBJ2-1
abundance: -
v_gene: TRBV6-6
len: 12
CDR3aa: CASSSTVNEQFF
CDR3nt: TGTGCCAGCAGTTCGACAGTCAATGAGCAGTTCTTC

d_gene: -
j_gene: TRBJ1-4
abundance: -
v_gene: TRBV2
len: 14
CDR3aa: CASRRTGQNEKLFF
CDR3nt: TGTGCCAGCAGGAGAACAGGACAAAATGAAAAACTGTTTTTT

d_gene: -
j_gene: TRBJ2-7
abundance: -
v_gene: TRBV19
len: 14
CDR3aa: CASSIDRGASEQYF
CDR3nt: TGTGCCAGTAGTATAGATCGGGGGGCAAGCGAGCAGTACTTC

d_gene: TRBD1
j_gene: TRBJ1-4
abundance: once
v_gene: TRBV11-3
len: 17
CDR3aa: CASSPSTGRATNEKLFF
CDR3nt: TGTGCCAGCAGCCCCTCGACAGGGAGAGCAACTAATGAAAAACTGTTTTTT

d_gene: -
j_gene: TRBJ1-4
abundance: -
v_gene: TRBV11-2
len: 16
CDR3aa: CASSQLGGTTNEKLFF
CDR3nt: TGTGCCAGCAGCCAGCTTGGGGGTACAACTAATGAAAAACTGTTTTTT

d_gene: -
j_gene: TRBJ2-1
abundance: -
v_gene: TRBV10-3
len: 12
CDR3aa: CATTGSRNEQFF
CDR3nt: TGTGCCACAACAGGGTCCAGGAATGAGCAGTTCTTC

d_gene: -
j_gene: TRBJ1-2
abundance: -
v_gene: TRBV5-6
len: 12
CDR3aa: CASSLDNYGYTF
CDR3nt: TGTGCCAGCAGCTTGGATAACTATGGCTACACCTTC

d_gene: TRBD1
j_gene: TRBJ1-4
abundance: -
v_gene: TRBV18
len: 16
CDR3aa: CASSPQTGVTNEKLFF
CDR3nt: TGTGCCAGCTCACCACAGACAGGGGTCACTAATGAAAAACTGTTTTTT

d_gene: -
j_gene: TRBJ1-5
abundance: -
v_gene: TRBV5-4
len: 15
CDR3aa: CASSFFGSANQPQHF
CDR3nt: TGTGCCAGCAGCTTTTTCGGGTCGGCCAATCAGCCCCAGCATTTT

d_gene: -
j_gene: TRBJ1-1
abundance: -
v_gene: TRBV9
len: 16
CDR3aa: CASSALPRGGNTEAFF
CDR3nt: TGTGCCAGCAGCGCCTTACCCAGGGGAGGGAACACTGAAGCTTTCTTT

d_gene: -
j_gene: TRBJ2-5
abundance: -
v_gene: TRBV11-2
len: 17
CDR3aa: CASSSNFCGGHQETQYF
CDR3nt: TGTGCCAGCAGCTCCAATTTTTGCGGGGGACATCAAGAGACCCAGTACTTC

d_gene: TRBD1
j_gene: TRBJ2-7
abundance: -
v_gene: TRBV28
len: 14
CDR3aa: CASRPTGGLNWQYF
CDR3nt: TGTGCCAGCAGGCCGACAGGGGGCTTGAATTGGCAGTACTTC

d_gene: -
j_gene: TRBJ2-7
abundance: -
v_gene: TRBV10-3
len: 13
CDR3aa: CAISESSRGEQYF
CDR3nt: TGTGCCATCAGTGAGTCTTCTAGAGGCGAGCAGTACTTC

d_gene: -
j_gene: TRBJ2-7
abundance: once
v_gene: TRBV6-5
len: 15
CDR3aa: CASSYEDSTSYEQYF
CDR3nt: TGTGCCAGCAGTTATGAGGACAGCACCTCCTACGAGCAGTACTTC

d_gene: TRBD2
j_gene: TRBJ2-1
abundance: -
v_gene: TRBV7-2
len: 15
CDR3aa: CASSLEGLVDNEQFF
CDR3nt: TGTGCCAGCAGCTTAGAAGGACTAGTCGACAATGAGCAGTTCTTC

d_gene: TRBD1
j_gene: TRBJ1-1
abundance: -
v_gene: TRBV10-3
len: 15
CDR3aa: CAIKITGTGNTEAFF
CDR3nt: TGTGCCATAAAGATAACCGGGACAGGGAACACTGAAGCTTTCTTT

d_gene: TRBD1
j_gene: TRBJ1-2
abundance: once
v_gene: TRBV30
len: 11
CDR3aa: CAWGRGGGYTF
CDR3nt: TGTGCCTGGGGCAGAGGGGGCGGCTACACCTTC

d_gene: -
j_gene: TRBJ2-1
abundance: -
v_gene: TRBV11-2
len: 15
CDR3aa: CASSLEWSPSHEQFF
CDR3nt: TGTGCCAGCAGCTTAGAATGGTCTCCTAGCCATGAGCAGTTCTTC

d_gene: -
j_gene: TRBJ1-4
abundance: -
v_gene: TRBV4-1
len: 16
CDR3aa: CASSQEERVANEKLFF
CDR3nt: TGCGCCAGCAGCCAAGAGGAGCGGGTGGCTAATGAAAAACTGTTTTTT

d_gene: TRBD2
j_gene: TRBJ2-2
abundance: -
v_gene: TRBV4-1
len: 18
CDR3aa: CASSQDPLAGVNTGELFF
CDR3nt: TGCGCCAGCAGCCAAGATCCACTAGCGGGAGTGAACACCGGGGAGCTGTTTTTT

d_gene: TRBD1
j_gene: TRBJ2-5
abundance: -
v_gene: TRBV6-6
len: 14
CDR3aa: CASSQQGRQETQYF
CDR3nt: TGTGCCAGCAGCCAACAGGGGCGTCAAGAGACCCAGTACTTC

d_gene: -
j_gene: TRBJ1-2
abundance: -
v_gene: TRBV6-1
len: 18
CDR3aa: CASSGRKAMVIANYGYTF
CDR3nt: TGTGCCAGCAGTGGACGCAAAGCGATGGTGATAGCGAACTATGGCTACACCTTC

d_gene: -
j_gene: TRBJ2-3
abundance: -
v_gene: TRBV18
len: 14
CDR3aa: CASSPADSADTQYF
CDR3nt: TGTGCCAGCTCACCGGCTGACTCGGCAGATACGCAGTATTTT

d_gene: -
j_gene: TRBJ2-3
abundance: -
v_gene: TRBV5-6
len: 11
CDR3aa: CASSAQEKSWF
CDR3nt: TGTGCCAGCTCCGCCCAAGAAAAGAGTTGGTTT

d_gene: -
j_gene: TRBJ2-3
abundance: -
v_gene: TRBV19
len: 15
CDR3aa: CASSLSGRDTDTQYF
CDR3nt: TGTGCCAGTAGCCTGAGCGGGCGAGACACAGATACGCAGTATTTT

d_gene: -
j_gene: TRBJ1-1
abundance: -
v_gene: TRBV7-6
len: 17
CDR3aa: CASSLDQAGVHGTEAFF
CDR3nt: TGTGCCAGCAGCTTAGACCAAGCCGGAGTTCATGGCACTGAAGCTTTCTTT

d_gene: -
j_gene: TRBJ2-1
abundance: -
v_gene: TRBV2
len: 10
CDR3aa: CARVVGDGFF
CDR3nt: TGTGCCCGGGTGGTCGGAGATGGGTTCTTC

d_gene: -
j_gene: TRBJ2-1
abundance: once
v_gene: TRBV5-1
len: 16
CDR3aa: CASSLAVQDVNNEQFF
CDR3nt: TGCGCCAGCAGCTTGGCTGTCCAGGACGTAAACAATGAGCAGTTCTTC

d_gene: TRBD2
j_gene: TRBJ2-1
abundance: -
v_gene: TRBV28
len: 15
CDR3aa: CASSLRSSGSNEQFF
CDR3nt: TGTGCCAGCAGTTTAAGGTCTAGCGGGAGCAATGAGCAGTTCTTC

d_gene: TRBD2
j_gene: TRBJ2-7
abundance: -
v_gene: TRBV2
len: 14
CDR3aa: CASSDTSGTNEQYF
CDR3nt: TGTGCCAGCAGTGACACTAGCGGGACTAACGAGCAGTACTTC

d_gene: -
j_gene: TRBJ2-7
abundance: -
v_gene: TRBV9
len: 14
CDR3aa: CASSVSGWAYEQYF
CDR3nt: TGTGCCAGCAGCGTAAGCGGCTGGGCCTACGAGCAGTACTTC

d_gene: -
j_gene: TRBJ2-7
abundance: -
v_gene: TRBV18
len: 12
CDR3aa: CASRGSLREQYF
CDR3nt: TGTGCCAGCCGGGGTTCACTCCGGGAGCAGTACTTC

d_gene: -
j_gene: TRBJ1-3
abundance: -
v_gene: TRBV18
len: 18
CDR3aa: CASSPRITRGRLENTIYF
CDR3nt: TGTGCCAGCTCACCACGGATTACCAGGGGCCGACTGGAAAACACCATATATTTT

d_gene: TRBD2
j_gene: TRBJ2-1
abundance: -
v_gene: TRBV5-4
len: 15
CDR3aa: CASSLAGGIYNEQFF
CDR3nt: TGTGCCAGCAGCTTAGCGGGAGGCATCTACAATGAGCAGTTCTTC

d_gene: -
j_gene: TRBJ1-2
abundance: few
v_gene: TRBV28
len: 12
CDR3aa: CASSLGAPGYTF
CDR3nt: TGTGCCAGCAGCCTGGGGGCACCTGGCTACACCTTC

d_gene: TRBD1
j_gene: TRBJ1-5
abundance: -
v_gene: TRBV27
len: 13
CDR3aa: CADQGVSNQPQHF
CDR3nt: TGTGCCGATCAGGGGGTTTCTAATCAGCCCCAGCATTTT

d_gene: TRBD1
j_gene: TRBJ2-7
abundance: -
v_gene: TRBV5-8
len: 16
CDR3aa: CASSYPPGQGAYEQYF
CDR3nt: TGTGCCAGCAGCTACCCCCCGGGACAGGGGGCCTACGAGCAGTACTTC

d_gene: TRBD2
j_gene: TRBJ2-4
abundance: -
v_gene: TRBV15
len: 20
CDR3aa: CATSRDGGLAGVRAKNIQYF
CDR3nt: TGTGCCACCAGCAGGGATGGGGGACTAGCGGGAGTACGAGCCAAAAACATTCAGTACTTC

d_gene: -
j_gene: TRBJ1-2
abundance: -
v_gene: TRBV6-1
len: 12
CDR3aa: CASSELGGGYTF
CDR3nt: TGTGCCAGCAGTGAATTGGGTGGGGGCTACACCTTC

d_gene: -
j_gene: TRBJ1-5
abundance: -
v_gene: TRBV4-1
len: 13
CDR3aa: CASSSHGNQPQHF
CDR3nt: TGCGCCAGCAGCAGTCATGGAAATCAGCCCCAGCATTTT

d_gene: -
j_gene: TRBJ2-5
abundance: -
v_gene: TRBV27
len: 13
CDR3aa: CASSVQGSETQYF
CDR3nt: TGTGCCAGCAGTGTCCAGGGGTCCGAGACCCAGTACTTC

d_gene: -
j_gene: TRBJ1-5
abundance: -
v_gene: TRBV6-1
len: 16
CDR3aa: CASSEGGRTGNQPQHF
CDR3nt: TGTGCCAGCAGTGAAGGGGGCAGGACGGGCAATCAGCCCCAGCATTTT

d_gene: TRBD1
j_gene: TRBJ1-1
abundance: -
v_gene: TRBV4-2
len: 14
CDR3aa: CASSADRDDTEAFF
CDR3nt: TGTGCCAGCAGCGCCGACAGGGATGACACTGAAGCTTTCTTT

d_gene: TRBD2
j_gene: TRBJ2-1
abundance: -
v_gene: TRBV29-1
len: 13
CDR3aa: CSVPGLAGHEQFF
CDR3nt: TGCAGCGTTCCGGGACTAGCTGGGCATGAGCAGTTCTTC

d_gene: -
j_gene: TRBJ2-1
abundance: once
v_gene: TRBV5-1
len: 10
CDR3aa: CASFHPEQFF
CDR3nt: TGCGCCAGCTTCCACCCTGAGCAGTTCTTC

d_gene: TRBD2
j_gene: TRBJ2-1
abundance: -
v_gene: TRBV11-3
len: 16
CDR3aa: CASSPRLAGGVEEQFF
CDR3nt: TGTGCCAGCAGCCCCAGACTAGCGGGAGGAGTAGAGGAGCAGTTCTTC

d_gene: -
j_gene: TRBJ2-1
abundance: -
v_gene: TRBV28
len: 16
CDR3aa: CASSPAFGGSYNEQFF
CDR3nt: TGTGCCAGCAGTCCCGCTTTTGGGGGCTCCTACAATGAGCAGTTCTTC

d_gene: -
j_gene: TRBJ2-7
abundance: few
v_gene: TRBV4-1
len: 14
CDR3aa: CASSQGLFSYEQYF
CDR3nt: TGCGCCAGCAGCCAAGGACTATTCTCCTACGAGCAGTACTTC

d_gene: -
j_gene: TRBJ2-7
abundance: -
v_gene: TRBV18
len: 11
CDR3aa: CASSQGSEQYF
CDR3nt: TGTGCCAGCTCCCAAGGCTCCGAGCAGTACTTC

d_gene: -
j_gene: TRBJ2-1
abundance: -
v_gene: TRBV5-1
len: 14
CDR3aa: CASSLIPSGDEQFF
CDR3nt: TGCGCCAGCAGCTTGATTCCCAGTGGGGATGAGCAGTTCTTC

d_gene: TRBD1
j_gene: TRBJ1-2
abundance: -
v_gene: TRBV7-2
len: 15
CDR3aa: CASSFWGQGNRGYTF
CDR3nt: TGTGCCAGCAGCTTCTGGGGACAGGGAAATCGAGGCTACACCTTC

d_gene: TRBD2
j_gene: TRBJ2-5
abundance: -
v_gene: TRBV28
len: 14
CDR3aa: CASMAGVLRETQYF
CDR3nt: TGTGCCAGCATGGCGGGAGTATTACGGGAGACCCAGTACTTC